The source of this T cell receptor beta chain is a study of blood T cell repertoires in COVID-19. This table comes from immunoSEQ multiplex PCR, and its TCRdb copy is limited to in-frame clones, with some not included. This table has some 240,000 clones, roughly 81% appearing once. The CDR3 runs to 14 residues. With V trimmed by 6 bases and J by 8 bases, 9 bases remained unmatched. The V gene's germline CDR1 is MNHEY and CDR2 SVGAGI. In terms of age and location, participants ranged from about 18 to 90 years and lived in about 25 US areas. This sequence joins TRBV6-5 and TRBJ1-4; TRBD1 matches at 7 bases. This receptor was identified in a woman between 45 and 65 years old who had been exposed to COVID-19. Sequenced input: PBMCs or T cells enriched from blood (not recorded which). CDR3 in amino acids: CASRDTGAGEKLFF. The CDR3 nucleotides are TGTGCCAGCAGGGATACAGGGGCAGGAGAAAAACTGTTTTTT.